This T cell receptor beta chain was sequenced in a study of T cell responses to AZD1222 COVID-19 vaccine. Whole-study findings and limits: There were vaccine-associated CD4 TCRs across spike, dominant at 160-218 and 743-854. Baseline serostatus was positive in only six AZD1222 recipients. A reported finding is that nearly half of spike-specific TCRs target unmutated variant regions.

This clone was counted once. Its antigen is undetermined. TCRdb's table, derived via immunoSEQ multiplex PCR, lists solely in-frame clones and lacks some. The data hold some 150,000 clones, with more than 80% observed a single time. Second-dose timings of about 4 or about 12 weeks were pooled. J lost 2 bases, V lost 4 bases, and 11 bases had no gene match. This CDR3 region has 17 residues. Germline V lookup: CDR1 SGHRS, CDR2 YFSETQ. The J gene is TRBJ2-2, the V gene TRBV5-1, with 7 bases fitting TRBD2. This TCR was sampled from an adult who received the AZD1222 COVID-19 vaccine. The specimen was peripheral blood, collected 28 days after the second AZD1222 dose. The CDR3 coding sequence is TGCGCCAGCAGCCGGCGGACTATAGCGGGCAACACCGGGGAGCTGTTTTTT. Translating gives CASSRRTIAGNTGELFF.